Sequencing of this T cell receptor beta chain was carried out in a study of cytomegalovirus exposure and HLA in healthy donors. The PCR contained 60 Vbeta and 13 Jbeta primers. Profiled with immunoSEQ multiplex PCR; TCRdb holds only in-frame clones, not every one. Of some 150,000 clones in the sample, 79% were seen once. This CDR3 contains 17 residues. Germline CDR1 is SEHNR and CDR2 is FQNEAQ (reference sequence). In regard to this clone: The junction shows a germline mismatch at one end, possibly a read error.

This sequence joins TRBV7-9 and TRBJ1-1; no firm D call. The specimen was PBMCs. This clonotype was sampled from a woman in her forties or fifties in good health and CMV-seronegative. This chain's CDR3 is CSSSPSGPRVRPTEAFF. CDR3 DNA: TGTTCCAGCAGCCCCTCTGGTCCCCGGGTTCGTCCAACTGAAGCTTTCTTT.